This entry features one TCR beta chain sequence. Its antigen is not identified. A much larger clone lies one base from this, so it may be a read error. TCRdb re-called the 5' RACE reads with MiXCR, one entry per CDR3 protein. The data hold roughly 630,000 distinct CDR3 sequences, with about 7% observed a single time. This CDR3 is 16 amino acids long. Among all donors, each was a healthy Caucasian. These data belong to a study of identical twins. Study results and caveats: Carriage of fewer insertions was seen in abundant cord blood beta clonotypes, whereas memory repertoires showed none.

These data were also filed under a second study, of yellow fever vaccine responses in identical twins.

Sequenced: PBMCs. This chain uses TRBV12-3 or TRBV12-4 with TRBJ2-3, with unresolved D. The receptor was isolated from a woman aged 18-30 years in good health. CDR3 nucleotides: TGTGCCGGCAGTGCCCTAAGGGCGGAAAGCACAGATACGCAGTATTTT. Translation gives CAGSALRAESTDTQYF.